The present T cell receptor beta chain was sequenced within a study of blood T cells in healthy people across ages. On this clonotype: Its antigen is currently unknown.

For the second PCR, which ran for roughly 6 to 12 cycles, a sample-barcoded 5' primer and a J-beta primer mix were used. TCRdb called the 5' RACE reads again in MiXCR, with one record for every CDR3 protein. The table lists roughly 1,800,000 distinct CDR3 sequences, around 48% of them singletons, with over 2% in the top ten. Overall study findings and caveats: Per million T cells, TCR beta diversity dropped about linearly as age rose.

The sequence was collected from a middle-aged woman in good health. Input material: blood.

The CDR3 coding sequence is TGTGCCAGCAGCTACCGACTAGAATTATTAGCCGAGCAGTACTTC. It codes for CASSYRLELLAEQYF. V gene TRBV5-5 combines with J gene TRBJ2-5; TRBD2 is a possible D gene (6 bases). With the DNA end fitting TRBJ2-7 better, the J assignment may be wrong. Per the germline V gene, CDR1 is SGHKS and CDR2 is YYEKEE (reference sequence). The CDR3 length is 15 residues.